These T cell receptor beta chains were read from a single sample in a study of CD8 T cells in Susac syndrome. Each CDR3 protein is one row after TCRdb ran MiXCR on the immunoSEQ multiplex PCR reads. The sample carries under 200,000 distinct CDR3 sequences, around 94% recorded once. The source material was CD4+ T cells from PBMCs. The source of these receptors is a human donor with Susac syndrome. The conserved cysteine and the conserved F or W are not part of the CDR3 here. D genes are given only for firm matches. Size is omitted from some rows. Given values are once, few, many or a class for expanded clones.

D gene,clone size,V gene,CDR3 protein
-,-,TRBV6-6,ASSYSASATYEQY
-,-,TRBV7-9,ASSLYIRTDIGNTIY
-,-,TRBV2,ASSDRGYEQY
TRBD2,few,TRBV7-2,ASSLLTSGKETQY
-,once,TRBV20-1,SAILGNSYEQY
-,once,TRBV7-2,ASSLRALPGAQY
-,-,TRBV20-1,SGHSQETQY
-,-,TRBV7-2,ASSPRTATNEKLF
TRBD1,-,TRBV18,ASSGQGRDSPLH
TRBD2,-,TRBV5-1,ASSLQAGANTGELF
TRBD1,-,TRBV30,AWSVDRVGYEQY
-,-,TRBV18,ASSPPNSPLH
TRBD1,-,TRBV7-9,ASSLSGRQGAYGYT
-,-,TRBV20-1,SARDTRAHEQF
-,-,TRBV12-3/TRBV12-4,ASRPGTYNEQF
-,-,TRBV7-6,ASSLQPTNEKLF
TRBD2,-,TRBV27,ASSPTGTSGWDEQF
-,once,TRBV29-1,SVAGAGTYPGELF
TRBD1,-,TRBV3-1,ASSQGGQGRTDTQY
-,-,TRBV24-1,ATSDSDNETQY
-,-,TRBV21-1,ASSKLKFMETQY
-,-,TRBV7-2,ASSLAGGPSETQY
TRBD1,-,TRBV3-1,ASSQGRGLDGYT
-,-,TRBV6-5,ASSRGSGRTQY
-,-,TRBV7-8,ASSRDGYEKLF
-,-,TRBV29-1,SGIDQESYEQY
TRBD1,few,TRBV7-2,ASSPSDRGNQPQH
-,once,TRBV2,ASSPRHGGNTEAF
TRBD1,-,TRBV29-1,SVPTGGNNEKLF
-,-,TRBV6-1,ASRQGHTIY
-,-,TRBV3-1,ASSQLRTDTQY
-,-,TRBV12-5,ASGSGLPRSEQF